This entry is about one T cell receptor beta chain. Its cognate antigen is unknown. This sample is part of a study of cytomegalovirus exposure and HLA in healthy donors. Study-wide context: Out of around 360 genotyped donors, approximately 84% belonged to the Caucasian-associated ancestry cluster. Broader study findings: A later analysis found that most CMV-associated TCR beta chains appeared HLA-restricted. The authors later found TCR association rates varying by HLA locus, with DRB1 most and HLA-C fewest.

Amplification used 60 Vbeta primers and 13 Jbeta primers. The protocol was immunoSEQ multiplex PCR, while the TCRdb copy is restricted to in-frame clones and leaves out a portion. The sample lists around 97,000 clones; 70% to 75% were seen once. The sequence was collected from a man between 40 and 49 years old in good health and CMV-seronegative. Input material: PBMCs.

CDR3 DNA: TGTGCCAGCGCCCTGGGGCCCAACTACGAGCAGTACTTC. Residues: CASALGPNYEQYF. The chain links TRBV10-3 to TRBJ2-7; a weak D match, TRBD1 (5 bases). Germline CDR1 is ENHRY and CDR2 is SYGVKD. Trimming removed 10 bases from V and 3 bases from J, with 16 bases in between. The CDR3 is 13 residues long.